These 6 T cell receptor beta chains came from one sample sequenced in a study of shared clonotypes between healthy human individuals. Measured with immunoSEQ multiplex PCR; TCRdb has only the in-frame clones, and not every one. The sample has about 1.4 million clones; around 97% are singletons. The sample taken for sequencing was naive CD4+ T cells sorted from blood. Subset meaning: CD45RA+ positively selected. These receptor sequences come from a man aged 30-40 years in good health.

This chain uses TRBV28 with TRBJ1-1, with unresolved D. Between the trimmed V and J ends, which lost 10 bases and 1 base, there was a span of 13 bases. Germline V gene data show CDR1 as MDHEN and CDR2 as SYDVKM. This CDR3 contains 13 residues. CDR3 region: CATVSRSNTEAFF. CDR3 nucleotides: TGTGCCACAGTCAGTCGATCGAACACTGAAGCTTTCTTT.

The rearrangement uses TRBV10-3 and TRBJ2-7, with 8 bases that match TRBD1. Germline V gene lookup returns CDR1 ENHRY and CDR2 SYGVKD. Trimming removed 7 bases from V and 2 bases from J; junction bases left unmatched: 13. This CDR3 is built from 16 residues. CDR3 amino acids: CAITILPGQAPYEQYF. The DNA of the CDR3 is TGTGCCATCACCATCTTACCGGGACAGGCGCCCTACGAGCAGTACTTC.

J is TRBJ2-5 and V is TRBV5-4, with TRBD1 as a possible D gene (6 bases). Germline loops: CDR1 SGHNT, CDR2 YYREEE (reference sequence). The CDR3 contains 15 residues. V lost 4 bases, J lost 1 base, and 14 bases lay in between. CDR3 DNA sequence: TGTGCCAGCAGCCCTAAGTTGGGGGCCCAAGAGACCCAGTACTTC. It encodes CASSPKLGAQETQYF.

The chain links TRBV6-1 to TRBJ2-3; D tentatively fits TRBD1 or TRBD2 (7 bases each). CDR1 MNHNS and CDR2 SASEGT come from the germline V gene. The CDR3 is 14 amino acids. V was clipped by 7 bases and J by 7 bases, with 18 bases between them. CDR3 nucleotides: TGTGCCAGCACCCAGGGGGGGAGGGGGTATACGCAGTATTTT. Its protein product is CASTQGGRGYTQYF.

In its sample, this clone was seen once. V is TRBV10-2 and J is TRBJ1-3, with 7 positions matching TRBD1. The J segment lost 4 bases and the V segment lost 4 bases, leaving 4 bases of the junction unmatched. The germline V gene has CDR1 WSHSY and CDR2 SAAADI. The CDR3 totals 14 residues. The CDR3 is CASSGTGLGNTIYF. The CDR3 DNA reads TGCGCCAGCAGTGGGACAGGTCTGGGAAACACCATATATTTT.

The CDR3 is CASSLRDSRFRATQYF. The DNA for the CDR3 is TGTGCCAGCAGTTTACGGGACTCCCGGTTTCGAGCTACGCAGTATTTT. The J gene is TRBJ2-3, the V gene TRBV27; the D gene is possibly TRBD2 (6 bases). Between the trimmed V and J ends, which lost 2 bases and 8 bases, there was a span of 20 bases. CDR3 length: 16 residues. In germline, CDR1 is MNHEY, CDR2 SMNVEV (reference sequence).